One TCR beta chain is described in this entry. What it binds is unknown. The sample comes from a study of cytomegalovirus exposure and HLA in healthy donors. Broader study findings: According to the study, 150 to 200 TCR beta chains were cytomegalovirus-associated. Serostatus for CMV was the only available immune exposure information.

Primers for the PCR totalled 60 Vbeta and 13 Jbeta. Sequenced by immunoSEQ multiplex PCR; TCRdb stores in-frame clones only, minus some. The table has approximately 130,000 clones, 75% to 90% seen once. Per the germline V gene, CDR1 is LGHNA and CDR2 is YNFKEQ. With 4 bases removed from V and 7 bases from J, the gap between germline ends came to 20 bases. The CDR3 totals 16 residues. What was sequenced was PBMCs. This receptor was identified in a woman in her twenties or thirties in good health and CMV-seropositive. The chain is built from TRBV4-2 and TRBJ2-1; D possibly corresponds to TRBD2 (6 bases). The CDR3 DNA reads TGTGCCAGCAGCCTCGTAGCGGAAGGGGCGGGAAATGAGCAGTTCTTC. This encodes CASSLVAEGAGNEQFF.